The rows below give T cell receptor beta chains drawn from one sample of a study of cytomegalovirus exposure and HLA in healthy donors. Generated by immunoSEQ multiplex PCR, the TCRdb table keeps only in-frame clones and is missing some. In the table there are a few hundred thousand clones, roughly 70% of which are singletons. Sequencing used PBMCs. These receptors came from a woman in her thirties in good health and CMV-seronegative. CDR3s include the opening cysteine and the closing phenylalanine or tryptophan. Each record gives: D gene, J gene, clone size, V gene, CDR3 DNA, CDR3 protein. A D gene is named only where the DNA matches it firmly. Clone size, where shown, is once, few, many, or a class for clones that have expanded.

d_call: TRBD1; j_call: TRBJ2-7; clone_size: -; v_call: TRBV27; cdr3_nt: TGTGCCAGCAGTTTATTCAGGGGGCGCGGCGAGCAGTACTTC; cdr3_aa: CASSLFRGRGEQYF
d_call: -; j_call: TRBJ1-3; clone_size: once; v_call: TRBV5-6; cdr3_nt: TGTGCCAGCAGCTCGGGATTGGGTTTCCTGGAAAACACCATATATTTT; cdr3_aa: CASSSGLGFLENTIYF
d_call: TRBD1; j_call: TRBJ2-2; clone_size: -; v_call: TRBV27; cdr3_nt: TGTGCCAGCAGTTTAAGGGACAGGGTCTCTCTGGGCACCGGGGAGCTGTTTTTT; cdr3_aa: CASSLRDRVSLGTGELFF
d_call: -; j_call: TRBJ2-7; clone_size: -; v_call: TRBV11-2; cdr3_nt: TGTGCCAGCAGCCGCGGCGCAAGCTCCTACGAGCAGTACTTC; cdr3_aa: CASSRGASSYEQYF
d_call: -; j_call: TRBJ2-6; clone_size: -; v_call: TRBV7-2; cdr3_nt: TGTGCCAGCAGCGCAGTAGCCAACGTCCTGACTTTC; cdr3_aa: CASSAVANVLTF
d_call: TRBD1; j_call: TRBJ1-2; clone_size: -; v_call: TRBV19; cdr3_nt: TGTGCCAGTCGAGGGGACAGGGCCGCTCACTATGGCTACACCTTC; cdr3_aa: CASRGDRAAHYGYTF
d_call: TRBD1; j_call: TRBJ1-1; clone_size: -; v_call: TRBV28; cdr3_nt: TGTGCCAGCAGTTTAGACAGGGCTAGGACTTTCTTT; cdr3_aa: CASSLDRARTFF
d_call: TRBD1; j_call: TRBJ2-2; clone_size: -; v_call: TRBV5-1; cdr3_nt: TGCGCCAGCAGCCCCACAGGGGGGAACACCGGGGAGCTGTTTTTT; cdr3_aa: CASSPTGGNTGELFF
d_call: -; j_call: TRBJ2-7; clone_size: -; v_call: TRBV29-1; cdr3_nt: TGCAGCGTTTCTAAAAGTTCCTACGAGCAGTACTTC; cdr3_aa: CSVSKSSYEQYF
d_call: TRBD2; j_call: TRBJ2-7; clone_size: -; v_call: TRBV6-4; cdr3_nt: TGTGCCAGCAGTGAACTAGCGGGGTACGAGCAGTACTTC; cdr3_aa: CASSELAGYEQYF
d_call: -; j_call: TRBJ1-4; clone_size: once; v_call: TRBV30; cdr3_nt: TGTGCCTGGAGTGCGCCCCAGCGGGGGGAAGAAAAACTGTTTTTT; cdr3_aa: CAWSAPQRGEEKLFF
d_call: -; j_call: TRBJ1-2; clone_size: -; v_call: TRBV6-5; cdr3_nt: TGTGCCAGCAGTTACTCGTGGACTGAAGCCGTTGGCTACACCTTC; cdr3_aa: CASSYSWTEAVGYTF
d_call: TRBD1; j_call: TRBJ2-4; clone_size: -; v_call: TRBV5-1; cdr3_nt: TGCGCCAGCAGCCCACAACCCCAGACAGGGTCTATTCCCCTAGCCAAAAACATTCAGTACTTC; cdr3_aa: CASSPQPQTGSIPLAKNIQYF